This TCR beta chain is from a study of blood T cell repertoires in COVID-19. Study background: The study drew acute and convalescent COVID-19 samples from the United States, Italy and Spain.

Trimming cost V 0 bases and J 3 bases, with 15 bases left between them. Germline CDR1 reads SGHRS; CDR2 reads YFSETQ. This CDR3 region has 16 residues. This clone was counted a few times. In the original workflow: Estimation of nucleated cell counts was performed using reference gene primer amplification. Some clones are missing from TCRdb's copy, which holds only in-frame ones; the method was immunoSEQ multiplex PCR. V and J calls and clone size are those listed in that table; D and trimming were worked out from the DNA. Here the sample spans 130,000 or so clones, about four fifths being singletons. The specimen sequenced was peripheral blood. The chain joins TRBV5-1 to TRBJ1-2, with D perhaps matching TRBD1 (6 bases). This TCR was recovered from a woman in her 70s with COVID-19, enrolled during active disease. CDR3 loop: CASSLATGRVYYGYTF. DNA of the CDR3: TGCGCCAGCAGCTTGGCCACAGGGCGGGTTTACTATGGCTACACCTTC.